The present entry profiles one T cell receptor beta chain with its context. Looked up from germline, CDR1 is SQVTM and CDR2 is ANQGSEA. This CDR3 contains 12 residues. Each TRB cDNA library was prepared by 5' RACE (with UMI labels). For each CDR3 protein, TCRdb gives one entry from its re-call of the 5' RACE reads, without DNA. The specimen's table records 5,800 or so distinct CDR3 sequences. Phenotypically, naive CD8+ T cells corresponded to CD45RO-CCR7+CD27+CD95-. This sample is drawn from a study of CXCR3-negative and CXCR3-positive naive CD8 T cells. This chain links TRBV29-1 with TRBJ2-1. This TCR derives from a human donor in good health. Some clones in this sample may be carry-over from other donors' samples. The sample comprised naive CXCR3- CD8+ T cells from blood. The subset is: CD45RO-CCR7+CD27+CD95- naive CD8+ T cells lacking CXCR3 (TNR3-). The CDR3 protein is CTIEPIRNEQFF.